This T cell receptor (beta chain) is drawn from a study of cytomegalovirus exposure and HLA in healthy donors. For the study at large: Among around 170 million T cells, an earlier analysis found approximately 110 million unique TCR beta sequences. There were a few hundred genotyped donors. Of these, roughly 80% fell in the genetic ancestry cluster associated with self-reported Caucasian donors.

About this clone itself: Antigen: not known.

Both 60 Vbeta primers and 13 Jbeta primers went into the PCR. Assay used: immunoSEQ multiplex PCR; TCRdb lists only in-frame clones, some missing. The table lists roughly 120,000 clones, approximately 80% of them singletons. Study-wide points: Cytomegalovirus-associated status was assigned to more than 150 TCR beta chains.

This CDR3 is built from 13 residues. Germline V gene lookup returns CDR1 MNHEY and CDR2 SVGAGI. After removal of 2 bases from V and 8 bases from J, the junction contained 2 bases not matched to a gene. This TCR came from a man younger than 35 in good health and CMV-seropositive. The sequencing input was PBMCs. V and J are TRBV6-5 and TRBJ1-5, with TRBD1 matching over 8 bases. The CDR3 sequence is CASSYNRGEPQHF. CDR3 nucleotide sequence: TGTGCCAGCAGTTACAACAGGGGGGAGCCCCAGCATTTT.